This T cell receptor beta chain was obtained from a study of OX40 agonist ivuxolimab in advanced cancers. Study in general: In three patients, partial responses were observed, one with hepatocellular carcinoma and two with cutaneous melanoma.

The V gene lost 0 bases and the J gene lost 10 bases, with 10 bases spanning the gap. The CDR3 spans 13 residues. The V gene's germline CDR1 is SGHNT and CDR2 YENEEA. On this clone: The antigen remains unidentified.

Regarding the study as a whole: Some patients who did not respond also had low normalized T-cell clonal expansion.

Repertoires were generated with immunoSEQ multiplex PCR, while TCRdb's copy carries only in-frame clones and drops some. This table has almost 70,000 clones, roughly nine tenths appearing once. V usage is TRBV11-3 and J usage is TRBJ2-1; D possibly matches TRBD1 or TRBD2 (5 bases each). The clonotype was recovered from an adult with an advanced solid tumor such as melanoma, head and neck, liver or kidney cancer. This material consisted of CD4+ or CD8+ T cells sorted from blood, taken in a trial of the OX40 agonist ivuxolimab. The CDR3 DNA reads TGTGCCAGCAGCTTAGATGAGGGGCGGGAGCAGTTCTTC. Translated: CASSLDEGREQFF.